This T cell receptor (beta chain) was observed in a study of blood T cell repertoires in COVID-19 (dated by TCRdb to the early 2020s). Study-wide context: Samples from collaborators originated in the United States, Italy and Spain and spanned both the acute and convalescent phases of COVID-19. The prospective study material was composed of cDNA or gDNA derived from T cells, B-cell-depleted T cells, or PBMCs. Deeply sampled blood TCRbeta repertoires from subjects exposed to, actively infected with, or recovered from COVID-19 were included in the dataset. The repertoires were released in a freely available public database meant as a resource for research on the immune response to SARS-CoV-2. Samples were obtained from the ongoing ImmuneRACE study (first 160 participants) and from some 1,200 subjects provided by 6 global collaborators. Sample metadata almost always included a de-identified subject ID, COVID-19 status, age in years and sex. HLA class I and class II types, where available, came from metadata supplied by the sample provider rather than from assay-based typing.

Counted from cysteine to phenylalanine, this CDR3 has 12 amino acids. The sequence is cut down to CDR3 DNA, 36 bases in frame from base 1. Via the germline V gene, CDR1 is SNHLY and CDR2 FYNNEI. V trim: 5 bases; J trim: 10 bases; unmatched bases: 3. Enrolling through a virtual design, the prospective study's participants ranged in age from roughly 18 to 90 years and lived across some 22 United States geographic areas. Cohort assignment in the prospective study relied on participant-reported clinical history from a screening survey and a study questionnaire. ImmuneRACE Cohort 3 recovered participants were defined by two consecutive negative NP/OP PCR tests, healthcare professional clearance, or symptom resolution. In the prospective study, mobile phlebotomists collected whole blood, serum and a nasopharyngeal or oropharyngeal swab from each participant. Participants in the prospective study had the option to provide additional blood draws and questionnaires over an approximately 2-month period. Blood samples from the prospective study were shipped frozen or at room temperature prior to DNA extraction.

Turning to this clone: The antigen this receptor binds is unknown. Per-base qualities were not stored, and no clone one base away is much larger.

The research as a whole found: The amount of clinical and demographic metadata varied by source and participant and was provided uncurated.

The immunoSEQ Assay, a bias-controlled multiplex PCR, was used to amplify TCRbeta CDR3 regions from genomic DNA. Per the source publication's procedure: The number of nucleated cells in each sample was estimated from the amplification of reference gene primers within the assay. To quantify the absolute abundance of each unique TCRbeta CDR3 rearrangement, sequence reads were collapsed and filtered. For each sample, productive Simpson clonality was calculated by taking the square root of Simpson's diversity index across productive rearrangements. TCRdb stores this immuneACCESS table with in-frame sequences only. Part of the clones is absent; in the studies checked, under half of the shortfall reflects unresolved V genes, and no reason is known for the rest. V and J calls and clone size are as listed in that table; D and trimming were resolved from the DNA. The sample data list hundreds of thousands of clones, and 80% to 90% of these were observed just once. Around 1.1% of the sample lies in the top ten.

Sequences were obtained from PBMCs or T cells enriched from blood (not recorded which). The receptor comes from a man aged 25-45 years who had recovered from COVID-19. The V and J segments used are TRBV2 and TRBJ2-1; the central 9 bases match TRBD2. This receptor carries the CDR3 CASSQTSGEQFF. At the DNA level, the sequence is TGTGCCAGCAGTCAGACTAGCGGAGAGCAGTTCTTC.